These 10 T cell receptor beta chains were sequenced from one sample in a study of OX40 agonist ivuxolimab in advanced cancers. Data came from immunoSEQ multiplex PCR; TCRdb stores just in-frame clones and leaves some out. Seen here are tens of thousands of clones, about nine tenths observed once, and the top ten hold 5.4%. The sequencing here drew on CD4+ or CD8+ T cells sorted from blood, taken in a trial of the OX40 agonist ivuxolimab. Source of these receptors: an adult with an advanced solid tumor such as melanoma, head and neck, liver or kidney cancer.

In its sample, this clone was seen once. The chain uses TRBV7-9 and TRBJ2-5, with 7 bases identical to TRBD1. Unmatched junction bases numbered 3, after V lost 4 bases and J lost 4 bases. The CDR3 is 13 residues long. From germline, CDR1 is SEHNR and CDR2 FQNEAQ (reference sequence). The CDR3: CASSYGTVETQYF. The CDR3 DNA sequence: TGTGCCAGCAGCTATGGGACAGTAGAGACCCAGTACTTC.

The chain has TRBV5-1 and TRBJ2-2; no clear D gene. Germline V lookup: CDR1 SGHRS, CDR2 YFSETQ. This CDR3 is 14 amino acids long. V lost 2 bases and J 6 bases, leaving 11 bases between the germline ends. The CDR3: CASSFYRASGELFF. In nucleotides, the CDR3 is TGCGCCAGCAGCTTTTACAGAGCCTCCGGGGAGCTGTTTTTT.

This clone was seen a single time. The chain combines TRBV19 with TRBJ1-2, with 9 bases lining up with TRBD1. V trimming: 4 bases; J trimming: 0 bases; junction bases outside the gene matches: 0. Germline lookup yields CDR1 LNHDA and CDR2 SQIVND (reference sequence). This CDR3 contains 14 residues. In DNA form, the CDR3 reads TGTGCCAGTAGTAGGGACAGGGCTAACTATGGCTACACCTTC. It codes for CASSRDRANYGYTF. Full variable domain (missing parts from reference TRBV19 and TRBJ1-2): DGGITQSPKYLFRKEGQNVTLSCEQNLNHDAMYWYRQDPGQGLRLIYYSQIVNDFQKGDIAEGYSVSREKKESFPLTVTSAQKNPTAFYLCASSRDRANYGYTFGSGTRLTVV.

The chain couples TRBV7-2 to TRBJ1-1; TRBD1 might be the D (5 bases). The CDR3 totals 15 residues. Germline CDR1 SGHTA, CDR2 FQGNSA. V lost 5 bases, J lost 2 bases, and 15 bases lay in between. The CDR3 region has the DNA TGTGCCAGCAGCCCGGCGGGGAGGGGAAACACTGAAGCTTTCTTT. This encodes CASSPAGRGNTEAFF.

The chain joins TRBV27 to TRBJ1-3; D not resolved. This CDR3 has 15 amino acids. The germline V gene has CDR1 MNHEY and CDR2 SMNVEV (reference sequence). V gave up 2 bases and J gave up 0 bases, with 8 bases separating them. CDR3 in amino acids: CASSLDLSSGNTIYF. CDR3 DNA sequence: TGTGCCAGCAGTTTAGACTTGAGCTCTGGAAACACCATATATTTT.

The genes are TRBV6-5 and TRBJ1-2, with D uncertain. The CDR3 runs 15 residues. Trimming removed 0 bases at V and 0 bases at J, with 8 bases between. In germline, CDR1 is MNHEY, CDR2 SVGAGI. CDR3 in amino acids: CASSYSSGANYGYTF. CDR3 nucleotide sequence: TGTGCCAGCAGTTACTCATCGGGAGCTAACTATGGCTACACCTTC.

CDR3 region: CASPAPRTSTADTQYF. CDR3 DNA: TGTGCCAGTCCCGCTCCTCGGACTAGTACCGCAGATACGCAGTATTTT. The chain employs TRBV19 and TRBJ2-3; 7 nucleotides line up with TRBD2. This CDR3 is 16 amino acids long. V lost 8 bases and J lost 4; bases outside the gene matches: 15. CDR1 is LNHDA and CDR2 is SQIVND in the germline V gene (reference sequence).

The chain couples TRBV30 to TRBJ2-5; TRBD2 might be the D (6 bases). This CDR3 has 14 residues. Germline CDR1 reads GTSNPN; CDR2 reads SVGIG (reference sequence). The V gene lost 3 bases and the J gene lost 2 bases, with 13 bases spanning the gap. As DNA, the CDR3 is TGTGCCTGGAGAACATTAGGGACTCAAGAGACCCAGTACTTC. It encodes CAWRTLGTQETQYF. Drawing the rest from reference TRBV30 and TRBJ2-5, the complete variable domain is SQTIHQWPATLVQPVGSPLSLECTVEGTSNPNLYWYRQAAGRGLQLLFYSVGIGQISSEVPQNLSASRPQDRQFILSSKKLLLSDSGFYLCAWRTLGTQETQYFGPGTRLLVL.

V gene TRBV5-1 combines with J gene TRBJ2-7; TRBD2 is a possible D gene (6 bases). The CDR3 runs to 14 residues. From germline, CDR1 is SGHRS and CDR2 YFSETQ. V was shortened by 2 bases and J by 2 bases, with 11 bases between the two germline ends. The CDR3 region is CASSFIGGPYEQYF. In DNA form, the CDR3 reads TGCGCCAGCAGCTTCATCGGGGGACCCTACGAGCAGTACTTC.

CDR3 region: CASSELAGAGANVLTF. For the CDR3, the DNA is TGTGCCAGTAGTGAACTAGCGGGAGCTGGGGCCAACGTCCTGACTTTC. This sequence joins TRBV19 and TRBJ2-6; 11 nucleotides line up with TRBD2. The CDR3 covers 16 residues. Losses at the gene ends were 5 bases for V and 2 bases for J; bases not matched to a gene: 2. From germline, CDR1 is LNHDA and CDR2 SQIVND (reference sequence). The entire variable domain, with the rest obtained from reference TRBV19 and TRBJ2-6, is as follows: DGGITQSPKYLFRKEGQNVTLSCEQNLNHDAMYWYRQDPGQGLRLIYYSQIVNDFQKGDIAEGYSVSREKKESFPLTVTSAQKNPTAFYLCASSELAGAGANVLTFGAGSRLTVL.